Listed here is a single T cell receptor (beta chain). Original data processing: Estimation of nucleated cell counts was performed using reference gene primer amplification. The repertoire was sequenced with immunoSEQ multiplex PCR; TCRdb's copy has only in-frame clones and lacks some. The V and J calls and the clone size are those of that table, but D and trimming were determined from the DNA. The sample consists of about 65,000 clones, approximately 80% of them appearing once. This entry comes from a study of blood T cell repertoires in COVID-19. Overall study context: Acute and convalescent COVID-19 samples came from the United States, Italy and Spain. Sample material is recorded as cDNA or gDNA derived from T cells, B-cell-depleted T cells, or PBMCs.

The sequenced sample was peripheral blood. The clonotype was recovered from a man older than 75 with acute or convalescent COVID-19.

As DNA, the CDR3 is TGTGCCAGCAGTAAGGACAGCTTTAATGAAAAACTGTTTTTT. It yields the protein CASSKDSFNEKLFF. V and J are TRBV2 and TRBJ1-4; tentative D call: TRBD1 (6 bases). Trimming pared 5 bases from V and 4 bases from J, leaving 11 bases between. The CDR3 is made up of 14 amino acids. Germline V CDR1 and CDR2: SNHLY, FYNNEI.